This TCR beta chain was captured by sequencing in a study of early T cells in non-severe SARS-CoV-2 infection. Study-level information: Sequencing of bulk RNA from unsorted whole blood was done, without chain pairing.

This clonotype was detected ten times or more. Its matching antigen is unknown. V gave up 4 bases and J gave up 0 bases, with 18 bases separating them. The CDR3 sequence is 17 residues long. Germline CDR1 is SGHAT and CDR2 is FQNNGV. The study's findings and limits: A preference for anti-spike CD8 responses marked VDJdb matching, which missed private and CD4 specificities.

TCRdb independently ran MiXCR on the 5' RACE reads; one entry per CDR3 protein. The table lists 55,000 to 65,000 distinct CDR3 sequences, roughly a tenth of them singletons, with around 1.8% in the top ten. This chain connects TRBV11-2 to TRBJ1-1; the D is unclear. The TCR was taken from an adult who was a healthcare worker with PCR-confirmed SARS-CoV-2 infection or an uninfected control (not recorded which). The sequenced sample was whole blood. This CDR3 reads CASSYGLILRLNTEAFF. In nucleotides, the CDR3 is TGTGCCAGCAGCTACGGACTTATCTTACGGCTGAACACTGAAGCTTTCTTT.